The 3 T cell receptor beta chains presented below share a single source sample, sequenced in a study of breast tumors, draining lymph nodes, adjacent tissues (dated by TCRdb to the mid-2010s). Receptor amplification or capture employed multiplex PCR. These reads were obtained on an Illumina HiSeq 2000. Using fastp trimming at Q25 and MiXCR clonotype assembly, TCRdb reanalyzed the public sequencing data and kept in-frame beta chains. For every CDR3 protein sequence, its rows merge into one entry that carries the most common genes and DNA. The sample data list 16,000 or so distinct CDR3 sequences, and 45% of these were observed just once. Of the sample, 10% to 15% is held by the ten largest clones. Sequencing input: tumor-adjacent breast tissue. The source of these receptors is a female donor with breast cancer. Some clones in this sample may be carry-over from other donors' samples.

V is TRBV7-2 and J is TRBJ2-5, with 12 nucleotides matching TRBD2. This CDR3 comprises 19 residues. Germline loops: CDR1 SGHTA, CDR2 FQGNSA. After removal of 5 bases from V and 5 bases from J, the junction contained 18 bases not matched to a gene. For the CDR3, the DNA is TGTGCCAGCAGCCTCGGGATACTAGCGGGAGGACGGGGAGGGGAGACCCAGTACTTC. Amino acids: CASSLGILAGGRGGETQYF. The full variable domain, in which reference TRBV7-2 and TRBJ2-5 provide the parts outside the CDR3, is GAGVSQSPSNKVTEKGKDVELRCDPISGHTALYWYRQSLGQGLEFLIYFQGNSAPDKSGLPSDRFSAERTGGSVSTLTIQRTQQEDSAVYLCASSLGILAGGRGGETQYFGPGTRLLVL.

The chain uses TRBV13 and TRBJ1-1; 9 nucleotides line up with TRBD1. Germline CDR1 reads PRHDT; CDR2 reads FYEKMQ (reference sequence). The V gene end was trimmed by 5 bases and the J gene end by 6 bases; junction bases not matched to a gene: 7. This CDR3 comprises 14 residues. CDR3 in amino acids: CASSTGTGRAEAFF. The CDR3, as DNA: TGTGCCAGCAGCACGGGGACAGGGAGGGCTGAAGCTTTCTTT.

A remark on this clonotype: The junction differs from germline at one of its ends, possibly a read error. This sequence joins TRBV9 and TRBJ2-1; 8 nucleotides match TRBD2. CDR1 is SGDLS and CDR2 is YYNGEE in the germline V gene. CDR3 length: 15 amino acids. The CDR3 sequence is CASSDSGNHCNEPFF. The CDR3 DNA is TGTGCCAGCAGCGATAGCGGGAACCACTGCAATGAGCCGTTCTTC.